This is a list of T cell receptor beta chains from one sample in a study of vaccination and CD4 T cells after COVID-19. TCRdb redid the calling of the PCR reads with MiXCR, one entry per CDR3 protein. This sample has fewer than 12,000 distinct CDR3 sequences, with 64% found just once. The antigens of these receptors remain unknown. Sequenced: CD4+ T cells from blood, cultured in vitro. These TCRs come from a human donor who had recovered from COVID-19. Both conserved end residues are part of each CDR3. The order of the fields is clone size, D gene, V gene, J gene, CDR3 DNA, CDR3 protein. The D gene is left open where the match is weak. Rows may omit the clone size; those that give it use once, few, many or a size class.

abundance: -; d_gene: -; v_gene: TRBV5-1; j_gene: TRBJ2-7; CDR3nt: TGCGCCAGCAGCGTTGGTCAAAGCGGGTTAGTGCCTGACGAGCAGTACTTC; CDR3aa: CASSVGQSGLVPDEQYF
abundance: once; d_gene: -; v_gene: TRBV27; j_gene: TRBJ2-5; CDR3nt: TGTGCCAGCAGGGAAAAGAGAGAAGAGACCCAGTACTTC; CDR3aa: CASREKREETQYF
abundance: -; d_gene: -; v_gene: TRBV7-6; j_gene: TRBJ1-6; CDR3nt: TGTGCCAGCAGCCTGAGCCCTAAGGGATCGGACTCACCCCTCCACTTT; CDR3aa: CASSLSPKGSDSPLHF
abundance: few; d_gene: TRBD1; v_gene: TRBV6-1; j_gene: TRBJ2-7; CDR3nt: TGTGCCAGCAGTGTTGGGACAGGACTAACCTACGAGCAGTACTTC; CDR3aa: CASSVGTGLTYEQYF
abundance: -; d_gene: -; v_gene: TRBV6-2/TRBV6-3; j_gene: TRBJ1-6; CDR3nt: TGTGCCAGCAGTTATCAACTCTCCTATAATTCACCCCTCCACTTT; CDR3aa: CASSYQLSYNSPLHF
abundance: -; d_gene: -; v_gene: TRBV6-4; j_gene: TRBJ2-5; CDR3nt: TGTGCCACCCCACGGGTGGCGGGCGGTCCCCAGTACTTC; CDR3aa: CATPRVAGGPQYF
abundance: -; d_gene: -; v_gene: TRBV20-1; j_gene: TRBJ2-6; CDR3nt: TGCAGTGCTAGAGGTACGGCTTCTGGGGCCAACGTCCTGACTTTC; CDR3aa: CSARGTASGANVLTF
abundance: once; d_gene: -; v_gene: TRBV7-8; j_gene: TRBJ2-7; CDR3nt: TGTGCCAGCAGCACCCAACAGGGGGGGTACGAGCAGTACTTC; CDR3aa: CASSTQQGGYEQYF
abundance: -; d_gene: TRBD1; v_gene: TRBV6-1; j_gene: TRBJ1-6; CDR3nt: TGTGCCAGCAGTGAAGTAGGGGGACAGGGAGGCTCACCCCTCCACTTT; CDR3aa: CASSEVGGQGGSPLHF
abundance: -; d_gene: -; v_gene: TRBV7-2; j_gene: TRBJ2-5; CDR3nt: TGTGCCAGCAGCCCACAGACAGGAACCCAAGAGACCCAGTACTTC; CDR3aa: CASSPQTGTQETQYF
abundance: -; d_gene: -; v_gene: TRBV12-3/TRBV12-4; j_gene: TRBJ2-7; CDR3nt: TGTGCCAGCAGGGCCTCCTACGAGCAGTACTTC; CDR3aa: CASRASYEQYF
abundance: once; d_gene: -; v_gene: TRBV15; j_gene: TRBJ2-7; CDR3nt: TGTGCCACCAGCAGAGATCGCCTAGCGTGGGAGCAGTACTTC; CDR3aa: CATSRDRLAWEQYF
abundance: once; d_gene: -; v_gene: TRBV5-1; j_gene: TRBJ2-7; CDR3nt: TGCGCCAGCAGCTCAGACGGTGGGCCGAGAGAGCAGTACTTC; CDR3aa: CASSSDGGPREQYF
abundance: few; d_gene: TRBD1; v_gene: TRBV29-1; j_gene: TRBJ1-2; CDR3nt: TGCAGCGTTGAAGCCTACAAGACAGGGGGCGATGGCTACACCTTC; CDR3aa: CSVEAYKTGGDGYTF
abundance: -; d_gene: TRBD2; v_gene: TRBV10-1; j_gene: TRBJ2-1; CDR3nt: TGCGCCGGCCGGGCGACTAGCGGGAGGGTCGATGAGCAGTTCTTC; CDR3aa: CAGRATSGRVDEQFF
abundance: -; d_gene: -; v_gene: TRBV19; j_gene: TRBJ1-1; CDR3nt: TGTGCCAGTAGCCCCGGGGTTACTGAAGCTTTCTTT; CDR3aa: CASSPGVTEAFF
abundance: -; d_gene: TRBD2; v_gene: TRBV15; j_gene: TRBJ2-7; CDR3nt: TGTGTCACCAGCACCCCCAGGGGCAGCCTAGCGGGAGCGGTGCAGTACTTC; CDR3aa: CVTSTPRGSLAGAVQYF
abundance: few; d_gene: TRBD1; v_gene: TRBV20-1; j_gene: TRBJ2-1; CDR3nt: TGCAGTGCTCCGGGACAGGGGGCGACTGAGCAGTTCTTC; CDR3aa: CSAPGQGATEQFF
abundance: few; d_gene: TRBD1; v_gene: TRBV19; j_gene: TRBJ1-6; CDR3nt: TGTGCCAGTAAGACAGGGGATAATTCACCCCTCCACTTT; CDR3aa: CASKTGDNSPLHF
abundance: few; d_gene: -; v_gene: TRBV7-9; j_gene: TRBJ2-5; CDR3nt: TGTGCCAGCAGCAAAGGGTCGGGGGTCGGAAAGACCCAGTACTTC; CDR3aa: CASSKGSGVGKTQYF
abundance: few; d_gene: -; v_gene: TRBV28; j_gene: TRBJ2-1; CDR3nt: TGTGCCAGCACTCCGCCGTCCTCCTACAATGAGCAGTTCTTC; CDR3aa: CASTPPSSYNEQFF
abundance: medium-sized; d_gene: TRBD2; v_gene: TRBV28; j_gene: TRBJ2-7; CDR3nt: TGTGCCAGCAGCCCTCCGGGACTAGTCCACGAGCAGTACTTC; CDR3aa: CASSPPGLVHEQYF
abundance: -; d_gene: -; v_gene: TRBV27; j_gene: TRBJ1-1; CDR3nt: TGTGCCAGCAGTTTACAGGGGAGGACTGAAGCTTTCTTT; CDR3aa: CASSLQGRTEAFF